The 13 T cell receptor beta chains given below trace back to one sample, sequenced in a study of immune evolution from preneoplasia to lung adenocarcinoma. Generated by immunoSEQ multiplex PCR, the TCRdb table keeps only in-frame clones and is missing some. This table has some 10,000 clones, 82% appearing once. The sequenced sample was FFPE minimally invasive lung adenocarcinoma tissue. These receptors came from a person aged 65-85 years with lung adenocarcinoma.

Only one count was recorded for this clone. V usage is TRBV29-1 and J usage is TRBJ2-3; D gene ambiguous. The CDR3 has 13 amino acids. CDR1 is SQVTM, CDR2 ANQGSEA, per germline. Trimming pared 4 bases from V and 0 bases from J, leaving 8 bases between. The CDR3 region is CSVGLQSTDTQYF. The CDR3 DNA follows: TGCAGCGTTGGCCTCCAGAGCACAGATACGCAGTATTTT.

The chain links TRBV2 to TRBJ2-5; 10 bases are a match to TRBD2. Germline lookup yields CDR1 SNHLY and CDR2 FYNNEI. The CDR3 is made up of 17 amino acids. Trimming removed 1 base from V and 7 bases from J; junction bases left unmatched: 12. CDR3 in amino acids: CASSEGASGGHVRTQYF. For the CDR3, the DNA is TGTGCCAGCAGTGAAGGGGCTAGCGGGGGCCACGTGCGGACCCAGTACTTC. Combining the CDR3 with reference TRBV2 and TRBJ2-5 gives the whole variable domain EPEVTQTPSHQVTQMGQEVILRCVPISNHLYFYWYRQILGQKVEFLVSFYNNEISEKSEIFDDQFSVERPDGSNFTLKIRSTKLEDSAMYFCASSEGASGGHVRTQYFGPGTRLLVL.

The chain joins TRBV5-1 to TRBJ2-1; no clear D gene. CDR1 and CDR2 from the germline V gene are SGHRS and YFSETQ. Trimming pared 4 bases from V and 4 bases from J, leaving 9 bases between. CDR3 length: 13 residues. The CDR3 region is CASSVPGYNEQFF. The CDR3 DNA is TGCGCCAGCAGCGTTCCGGGTTACAATGAGCAGTTCTTC.

The J gene is TRBJ2-5, the V gene TRBV12-5; TRBD1 is a possible D gene (6 bases). Germline CDR1 and CDR2: LGHNT and FRNRAP. This CDR3 contains 14 residues. Trimming took off 5 bases at V and 4 bases at J, with 14 bases between the two ends. Here the CDR3 DNA reads TGTGCTAGTGGTCTTACAGGGTCCCCAGAGACCCAGTACTTC. Translation: CASGLTGSPETQYF.

V gene TRBV6-5 combines with J gene TRBJ2-3, with 7 bases aligning to TRBD2. The CDR3 sequence is 13 residues long. From germline, CDR1 is MNHEY and CDR2 SVGAGI. The V segment lost 5 bases and the J segment 9 bases; nucleotides outside the gene matches: 8. Written as DNA, the CDR3 is TGTGCCAGCAGTCCCCGGACTAGTTCGACGCAGTATTTT. Its translation: CASSPRTSSTQYF.

V is TRBV30 and J is TRBJ2-2; TRBD2 agrees at 7 bases. The germline V gene encodes CDR1 GTSNPN and CDR2 SVGIG (reference sequence). The CDR3 is made up of 14 amino acids. The trim removed 4 bases at V and 0 bases at J, leaving 2 bases unmatched. The CDR3 DNA reads as TGTGCCTGGATAGCGGGTTCGAACACCGGGGAGCTGTTTTTT. It yields the protein CAWIAGSNTGELFF.

The chain is built from TRBV9 and TRBJ1-4; weak D call: TRBD1 (5 bases). CDR1 SGDLS and CDR2 YYNGEE come from the germline V gene. This CDR3 is 14 amino acids long. V lost 3 bases to trimming and J lost 6 bases, with 12 bases between them. The CDR3 DNA reads as TGTGCCAGCAGCGCCACGGGAGGGGATGAAAAACTGTTTTTT. It yields the protein CASSATGGDEKLFF.

The rearrangement links TRBV10-3 to TRBJ2-7; D possibly corresponds to TRBD2 (5 bases). The V gene's germline CDR1 is ENHRY and CDR2 SYGVKD. CDR3 size: 11 residues. V lost 4 bases and J 4 bases, leaving 5 bases between the germline ends. In nucleotides, the CDR3 is TGTGCCATCAGTGGAGGGTACGAGCAGTACTTC. Residues: CAISGGYEQYF.

This clone showed up just once. The chain combines TRBV5-4 with TRBJ1-1; 9 bases map to TRBD1. Looked up from germline, CDR1 is SGHNT and CDR2 is YYREEE (reference sequence). V trimming: 5 bases; J trimming: 1 base; junction bases outside the gene matches: 6. The CDR3 is 15 amino acids. CDR3 region: CASRLDRGGNTEAFF. CDR3 nucleotide sequence: TGTGCCAGCAGACTGGACAGGGGAGGGAACACTGAAGCTTTCTTT.

This clone was seen just once. V usage is TRBV5-1 and J usage is TRBJ2-1; D gene unclear. The germline V gene encodes CDR1 SGHRS and CDR2 YFSETQ. The length of the CDR3 is 15 residues. V gave up 4 bases and J gave up 0 bases, with 11 bases separating them. The CDR3 region is CASSGETSSYNEQFF. The DNA of the CDR3 is TGCGCCAGCAGCGGCGAAACCAGCTCCTACAATGAGCAGTTCTTC.

The chain links TRBV11-2 to TRBJ2-1, with 10 bases identical to TRBD2. The CDR3 has 16 residues. The V segment lost 5 bases and the J segment 1 base; nucleotides outside the gene matches: 5. Germline-derived CDR1 and CDR2 are SGHAT and FQNNGV. CDR3 in DNA: TGTGCCAGCAGCCCCGGTAGCGGGAGGTCCTACAATGAGCAGTTCTTC. Amino acid sequence: CASSPGSGRSYNEQFF.

This chain uses TRBV6-6 with TRBJ1-2; 11 bases are shared with TRBD1. This CDR3 has 14 amino acids. V lost 6 bases, J lost 4 bases, and 4 bases stayed unmatched. CDR1 MNHNY and CDR2 SVGAGI come from the germline V gene (reference sequence). The CDR3 loop is CASSWTGGTYGYTF. CDR3 coding DNA: TGTGCCAGCAGCTGGACAGGGGGCACCTATGGCTACACCTTC.

This chain connects TRBV27 to TRBJ2-3; weak D call: TRBD1 (5 bases). Trimming removed 6 bases from V and 0 bases from J, with 13 bases in between. Looked up from germline, CDR1 is MNHEY and CDR2 is SMNVEV (reference sequence). The CDR3 covers 15 residues. The CDR3 bases are TGTGCCAGCAGCCCGAGACAGATTAGCACAGATACGCAGTATTTT. The encoded protein is CASSPRQISTDTQYF.